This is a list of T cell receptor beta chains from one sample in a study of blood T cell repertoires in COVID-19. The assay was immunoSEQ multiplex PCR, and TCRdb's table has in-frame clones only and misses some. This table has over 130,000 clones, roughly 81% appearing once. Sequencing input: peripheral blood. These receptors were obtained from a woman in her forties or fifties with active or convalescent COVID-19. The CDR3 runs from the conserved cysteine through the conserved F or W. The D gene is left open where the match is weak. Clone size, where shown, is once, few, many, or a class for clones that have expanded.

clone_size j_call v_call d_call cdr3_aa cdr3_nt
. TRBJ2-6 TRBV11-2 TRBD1 CASRLKRAGGNSGANVLTF TGTGCCAGCAGGCTAAAGCGGGCAGGGGGCAACTCTGGGGCCAACGTCCTGACTTTC
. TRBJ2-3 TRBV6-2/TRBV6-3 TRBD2 CASSYPPAGGSDTQYF TGTGCCAGCAGTTACCCCCCGGCGGGAGGGTCAGATACGCAGTATTTT
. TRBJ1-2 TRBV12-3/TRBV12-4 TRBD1 CASRDQGAGGYTF TGTGCCAGCAGGGACCAGGGGGCGGGTGGCTACACCTTC
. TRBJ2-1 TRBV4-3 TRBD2 CASSLTSTRTKRNEQFF TGCGCCAGCAGCCTGACTAGCACCCGGACCAAGCGCAATGAGCAGTTCTTC
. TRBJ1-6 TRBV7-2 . CASSLAQVDNSPLHF TGTGCCAGCAGCTTAGCGCAGGTTGATAATTCACCCCTCCACTTT
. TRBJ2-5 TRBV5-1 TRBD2 CASSSVSREGETQYF TGCGCCAGCAGCTCCGTATCGAGGGAGGGAGAGACCCAGTACTTC
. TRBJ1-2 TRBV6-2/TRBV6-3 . CASSSNRGKPYGYTF TGTGCCAGCAGTTCGAACAGAGGGAAGCCCTATGGCTACACCTTC
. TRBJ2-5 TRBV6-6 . CASRGTNRVFEETQYF TGTGCCAGCAGGGGGACTAACAGGGTTTTTGAGGAGACCCAGTACTTC
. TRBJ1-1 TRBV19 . CASIRRGTNTEAFF TGTGCCAGTATCCGGCGGGGGACTAACACTGAAGCTTTCTTT
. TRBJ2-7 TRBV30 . CAWRGTAGVSYEQYF TGTGCCTGGAGGGGGACAGCGGGGGTCTCCTACGAGCAGTACTTC
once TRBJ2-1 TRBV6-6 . CASSPDIRSPRLYHYNEQFF TGTGCCAGCAGTCCAGATATCCGCTCGCCGCGGTTGTACCACTACAATGAGCAGTTCTTC
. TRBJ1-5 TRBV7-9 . CASSLGALSGVNQPQHF TGTGCCAGCAGCTTAGGGGCCTTGTCAGGGGTCAATCAGCCCCAGCATTTT
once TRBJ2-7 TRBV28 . CASSTPGQPVEYF TGTGCCAGCAGTACTCCAGGACAGCCCGTTGAGTACTTC
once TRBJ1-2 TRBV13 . CASSLGDSLRYGYTF TGTGCCAGCAGCTTAGGAGACTCCCTTCGCTATGGCTACACCTTC
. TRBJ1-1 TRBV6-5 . CATLLRGMNTEAFF TGTGCCACACTGTTGAGGGGGATGAACACTGAAGCTTTCTTT
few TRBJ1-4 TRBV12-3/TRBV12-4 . CASRGTHEKLFF TGTGCCAGCAGAGGGACTCATGAAAAACTGTTTTTT
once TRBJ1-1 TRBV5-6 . CASSAQGIRTEAFF TGTGCCAGCAGCGCACAGGGAATTAGGACTGAAGCTTTCTTT
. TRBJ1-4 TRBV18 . CASSQQGRDEKLFF TGTGCCAGCTCCCAACAGGGCCGGGATGAAAAACTGTTTTTT
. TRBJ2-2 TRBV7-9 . CASTPLGDMNTGELFF TGTGCCAGCACCCCACTAGGTGATATGAACACCGGGGAGCTGTTTTTT
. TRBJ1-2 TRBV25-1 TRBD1 CASSQGDYYGYTF TGTGCCAGCAGTCAGGGGGATTACTATGGCTACACCTTC
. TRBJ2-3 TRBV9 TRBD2 CASSVELAGVTPHDTQYF TGTGCCAGCAGCGTAGAACTAGCGGGAGTCACCCCCCACGATACGCAGTATTTT
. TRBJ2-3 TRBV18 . CASSPHRGTDTQYF TGTGCCAGCTCACCCCATAGGGGAACAGATACGCAGTATTTT
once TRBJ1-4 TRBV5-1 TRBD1 CASSSTGGGVELFF TGCGCCAGCAGCTCAACAGGGGGAGGGGTGGAACTGTTTTTT
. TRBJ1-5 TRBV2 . CASRRDSLISNQPQHF TGTGCCAGCAGGCGGGACTCCCTGATTAGCAATCAGCCCCAGCATTTT
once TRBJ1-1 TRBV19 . CASSIRSRKNTEAFF TGTGCCAGTAGTATTAGGTCGCGGAAGAACACTGAAGCTTTCTTT
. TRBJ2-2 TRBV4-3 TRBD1 CASSLDRGNTGELFF TGCGCCAGCAGCCTCGACAGGGGGAACACCGGGGAGCTGTTTTTT
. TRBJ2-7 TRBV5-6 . CASSPPRTGLEEQYF TGTGCCAGCAGCCCCCCTCGGACGGGATTGGAGGAGCAGTACTTC
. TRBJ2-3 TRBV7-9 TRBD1 CASSYRTGGTDTQYF TGTGCCAGCAGCTACCGGACAGGGGGCACAGATACGCAGTATTTT
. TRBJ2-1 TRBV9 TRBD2 CASSVGSGRVKKQFF TGTGCCAGCAGCGTAGGTAGCGGGAGGGTTAAAAAGCAGTTCTTC
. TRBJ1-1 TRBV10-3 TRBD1 CAISPATGGNTEAFF TGTGCCATCAGTCCGGCGACAGGGGGGAACACTGAAGCTTTCTTT
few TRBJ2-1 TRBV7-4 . CASSLVGGIGDEQFF TGTGCCAGCAGCTTAGTCGGCGGTATCGGCGATGAGCAGTTCTTC
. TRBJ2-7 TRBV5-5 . CASSLGSIGAYEQYF TGTGCCAGCAGCTTGGGGTCGATCGGGGCCTACGAGCAGTACTTC
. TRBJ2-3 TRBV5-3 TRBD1 CARRLSLEGQVGDTQYF TGTGCCAGAAGACTATCCCTGGAGGGACAGGTCGGCGATACGCAGTATTTT
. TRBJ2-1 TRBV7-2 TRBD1 CASSLVGTAYNEQFF TGTGCCAGCAGCTTAGTGGGGACAGCATACAATGAGCAGTTCTTC
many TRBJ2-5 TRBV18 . CASSRGPSETQYF TGTGCCAGCTCAAGGGGCCCCAGCGAGACCCAGTACTTC
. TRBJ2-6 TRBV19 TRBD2 CASSREGPVGANVLTF TGTGCCAGTAGTCGGGAGGGGCCCGTGGGGGCCAACGTCCTGACTTTC
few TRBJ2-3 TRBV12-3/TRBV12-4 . CASTSIVGAPQYF TGTGCCAGCACCTCGATCGTGGGGGCCCCGCAGTATTTT
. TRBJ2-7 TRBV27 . CASSFSPAGEQYF TGTGCCAGCAGTTTTTCGCCTGCCGGCGAGCAGTACTTC
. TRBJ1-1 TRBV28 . CASSLQVEAFF TGTGCCAGCAGTTTACAGGTTGAAGCTTTCTTT
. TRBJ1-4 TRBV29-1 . CSVGTTTGTKLFF TGCAGCGTCGGAACAACAACAGGGACAAAACTGTTTTTT
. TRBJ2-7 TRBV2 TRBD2 CASHSPGTSDTYEQYF TGTGCCAGCCATTCCCCAGGGACTAGCGACACCTACGAGCAGTACTTC
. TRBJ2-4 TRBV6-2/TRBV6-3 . CASSPRGQLAKNIQYF TGTGCCAGCAGCCCTCGAGGACAGTTAGCCAAAAACATTCAGTACTTC
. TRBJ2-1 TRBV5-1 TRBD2 CASSLGGLRTIAGPYNEQFF TGCGCCAGCAGCTTGGGGGGATTACGCACAATAGCGGGACCATACAATGAGCAGTTCTTC
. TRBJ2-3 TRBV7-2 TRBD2 CASSPKLAGTTDTQYF TGTGCCAGCAGCCCCAAGCTAGCGGGTACCACAGATACGCAGTATTTT
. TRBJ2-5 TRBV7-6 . CASSLAARETQYF TGTGCCAGCAGCTTAGCCGCTAGGGAGACCCAGTACTTC
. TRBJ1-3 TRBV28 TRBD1 CAIQGAGNTIYF TGTGCCATCCAGGGGGCAGGAAACACCATATATTTT
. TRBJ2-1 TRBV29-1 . CSVEDFGVGEQFF TGCAGCGTTGAAGATTTCGGGGTGGGTGAGCAGTTCTTC
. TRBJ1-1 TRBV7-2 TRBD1 CASSLDRGNTEAFF TGTGCCAGCAGCCTGGACAGGGGAAACACTGAAGCTTTCTTT
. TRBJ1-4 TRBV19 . CASSMTATTRRPEKLFF TGTGCCAGTAGTATGACCGCGACGACCCGGAGGCCCGAAAAACTGTTTTTT
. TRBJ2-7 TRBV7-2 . CASSLVGGGTYEQYF TGTGCCAGCAGCTTAGTAGGAGGGGGCACCTACGAGCAGTACTTC
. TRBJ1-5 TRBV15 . CATSRQSNQPQHF TGTGCCACCAGCAGACAGAGCAATCAGCCCCAGCATTTT
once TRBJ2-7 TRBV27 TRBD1 CASSLTGEYYEQYF TGTGCCAGCAGTCTGACAGGGGAGTATTACGAGCAGTACTTC
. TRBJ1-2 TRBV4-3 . CASSQAHLPNYGYTF TGCGCCAGCAGCCAAGCGCACCTACCTAACTATGGCTACACCTTC
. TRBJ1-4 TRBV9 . CASSLRGEKLFF TGTGCCAGCAGCCTACGGGGAGAAAAACTGTTTTTT
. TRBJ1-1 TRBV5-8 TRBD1 CASSLVRGQGTEAFF TGTGCCAGCAGCTTGGTGAGGGGGCAAGGGACTGAAGCTTTCTTT
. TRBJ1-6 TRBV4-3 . CASSQEWGGSYNSPLHF TGCGCCAGCAGCCAAGAGTGGGGAGGCTCCTATAATTCACCCCTCCACTTT
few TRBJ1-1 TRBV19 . CASSRSAQGNTEAFF TGTGCCAGTAGTAGATCAGCACAGGGGAACACTGAAGCTTTCTTT
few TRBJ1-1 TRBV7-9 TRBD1 CASSLVVGQGLKAAFF TGTGCCAGCAGCTTAGTTGTGGGACAGGGACTGAAGGCAGCTTTCTTT